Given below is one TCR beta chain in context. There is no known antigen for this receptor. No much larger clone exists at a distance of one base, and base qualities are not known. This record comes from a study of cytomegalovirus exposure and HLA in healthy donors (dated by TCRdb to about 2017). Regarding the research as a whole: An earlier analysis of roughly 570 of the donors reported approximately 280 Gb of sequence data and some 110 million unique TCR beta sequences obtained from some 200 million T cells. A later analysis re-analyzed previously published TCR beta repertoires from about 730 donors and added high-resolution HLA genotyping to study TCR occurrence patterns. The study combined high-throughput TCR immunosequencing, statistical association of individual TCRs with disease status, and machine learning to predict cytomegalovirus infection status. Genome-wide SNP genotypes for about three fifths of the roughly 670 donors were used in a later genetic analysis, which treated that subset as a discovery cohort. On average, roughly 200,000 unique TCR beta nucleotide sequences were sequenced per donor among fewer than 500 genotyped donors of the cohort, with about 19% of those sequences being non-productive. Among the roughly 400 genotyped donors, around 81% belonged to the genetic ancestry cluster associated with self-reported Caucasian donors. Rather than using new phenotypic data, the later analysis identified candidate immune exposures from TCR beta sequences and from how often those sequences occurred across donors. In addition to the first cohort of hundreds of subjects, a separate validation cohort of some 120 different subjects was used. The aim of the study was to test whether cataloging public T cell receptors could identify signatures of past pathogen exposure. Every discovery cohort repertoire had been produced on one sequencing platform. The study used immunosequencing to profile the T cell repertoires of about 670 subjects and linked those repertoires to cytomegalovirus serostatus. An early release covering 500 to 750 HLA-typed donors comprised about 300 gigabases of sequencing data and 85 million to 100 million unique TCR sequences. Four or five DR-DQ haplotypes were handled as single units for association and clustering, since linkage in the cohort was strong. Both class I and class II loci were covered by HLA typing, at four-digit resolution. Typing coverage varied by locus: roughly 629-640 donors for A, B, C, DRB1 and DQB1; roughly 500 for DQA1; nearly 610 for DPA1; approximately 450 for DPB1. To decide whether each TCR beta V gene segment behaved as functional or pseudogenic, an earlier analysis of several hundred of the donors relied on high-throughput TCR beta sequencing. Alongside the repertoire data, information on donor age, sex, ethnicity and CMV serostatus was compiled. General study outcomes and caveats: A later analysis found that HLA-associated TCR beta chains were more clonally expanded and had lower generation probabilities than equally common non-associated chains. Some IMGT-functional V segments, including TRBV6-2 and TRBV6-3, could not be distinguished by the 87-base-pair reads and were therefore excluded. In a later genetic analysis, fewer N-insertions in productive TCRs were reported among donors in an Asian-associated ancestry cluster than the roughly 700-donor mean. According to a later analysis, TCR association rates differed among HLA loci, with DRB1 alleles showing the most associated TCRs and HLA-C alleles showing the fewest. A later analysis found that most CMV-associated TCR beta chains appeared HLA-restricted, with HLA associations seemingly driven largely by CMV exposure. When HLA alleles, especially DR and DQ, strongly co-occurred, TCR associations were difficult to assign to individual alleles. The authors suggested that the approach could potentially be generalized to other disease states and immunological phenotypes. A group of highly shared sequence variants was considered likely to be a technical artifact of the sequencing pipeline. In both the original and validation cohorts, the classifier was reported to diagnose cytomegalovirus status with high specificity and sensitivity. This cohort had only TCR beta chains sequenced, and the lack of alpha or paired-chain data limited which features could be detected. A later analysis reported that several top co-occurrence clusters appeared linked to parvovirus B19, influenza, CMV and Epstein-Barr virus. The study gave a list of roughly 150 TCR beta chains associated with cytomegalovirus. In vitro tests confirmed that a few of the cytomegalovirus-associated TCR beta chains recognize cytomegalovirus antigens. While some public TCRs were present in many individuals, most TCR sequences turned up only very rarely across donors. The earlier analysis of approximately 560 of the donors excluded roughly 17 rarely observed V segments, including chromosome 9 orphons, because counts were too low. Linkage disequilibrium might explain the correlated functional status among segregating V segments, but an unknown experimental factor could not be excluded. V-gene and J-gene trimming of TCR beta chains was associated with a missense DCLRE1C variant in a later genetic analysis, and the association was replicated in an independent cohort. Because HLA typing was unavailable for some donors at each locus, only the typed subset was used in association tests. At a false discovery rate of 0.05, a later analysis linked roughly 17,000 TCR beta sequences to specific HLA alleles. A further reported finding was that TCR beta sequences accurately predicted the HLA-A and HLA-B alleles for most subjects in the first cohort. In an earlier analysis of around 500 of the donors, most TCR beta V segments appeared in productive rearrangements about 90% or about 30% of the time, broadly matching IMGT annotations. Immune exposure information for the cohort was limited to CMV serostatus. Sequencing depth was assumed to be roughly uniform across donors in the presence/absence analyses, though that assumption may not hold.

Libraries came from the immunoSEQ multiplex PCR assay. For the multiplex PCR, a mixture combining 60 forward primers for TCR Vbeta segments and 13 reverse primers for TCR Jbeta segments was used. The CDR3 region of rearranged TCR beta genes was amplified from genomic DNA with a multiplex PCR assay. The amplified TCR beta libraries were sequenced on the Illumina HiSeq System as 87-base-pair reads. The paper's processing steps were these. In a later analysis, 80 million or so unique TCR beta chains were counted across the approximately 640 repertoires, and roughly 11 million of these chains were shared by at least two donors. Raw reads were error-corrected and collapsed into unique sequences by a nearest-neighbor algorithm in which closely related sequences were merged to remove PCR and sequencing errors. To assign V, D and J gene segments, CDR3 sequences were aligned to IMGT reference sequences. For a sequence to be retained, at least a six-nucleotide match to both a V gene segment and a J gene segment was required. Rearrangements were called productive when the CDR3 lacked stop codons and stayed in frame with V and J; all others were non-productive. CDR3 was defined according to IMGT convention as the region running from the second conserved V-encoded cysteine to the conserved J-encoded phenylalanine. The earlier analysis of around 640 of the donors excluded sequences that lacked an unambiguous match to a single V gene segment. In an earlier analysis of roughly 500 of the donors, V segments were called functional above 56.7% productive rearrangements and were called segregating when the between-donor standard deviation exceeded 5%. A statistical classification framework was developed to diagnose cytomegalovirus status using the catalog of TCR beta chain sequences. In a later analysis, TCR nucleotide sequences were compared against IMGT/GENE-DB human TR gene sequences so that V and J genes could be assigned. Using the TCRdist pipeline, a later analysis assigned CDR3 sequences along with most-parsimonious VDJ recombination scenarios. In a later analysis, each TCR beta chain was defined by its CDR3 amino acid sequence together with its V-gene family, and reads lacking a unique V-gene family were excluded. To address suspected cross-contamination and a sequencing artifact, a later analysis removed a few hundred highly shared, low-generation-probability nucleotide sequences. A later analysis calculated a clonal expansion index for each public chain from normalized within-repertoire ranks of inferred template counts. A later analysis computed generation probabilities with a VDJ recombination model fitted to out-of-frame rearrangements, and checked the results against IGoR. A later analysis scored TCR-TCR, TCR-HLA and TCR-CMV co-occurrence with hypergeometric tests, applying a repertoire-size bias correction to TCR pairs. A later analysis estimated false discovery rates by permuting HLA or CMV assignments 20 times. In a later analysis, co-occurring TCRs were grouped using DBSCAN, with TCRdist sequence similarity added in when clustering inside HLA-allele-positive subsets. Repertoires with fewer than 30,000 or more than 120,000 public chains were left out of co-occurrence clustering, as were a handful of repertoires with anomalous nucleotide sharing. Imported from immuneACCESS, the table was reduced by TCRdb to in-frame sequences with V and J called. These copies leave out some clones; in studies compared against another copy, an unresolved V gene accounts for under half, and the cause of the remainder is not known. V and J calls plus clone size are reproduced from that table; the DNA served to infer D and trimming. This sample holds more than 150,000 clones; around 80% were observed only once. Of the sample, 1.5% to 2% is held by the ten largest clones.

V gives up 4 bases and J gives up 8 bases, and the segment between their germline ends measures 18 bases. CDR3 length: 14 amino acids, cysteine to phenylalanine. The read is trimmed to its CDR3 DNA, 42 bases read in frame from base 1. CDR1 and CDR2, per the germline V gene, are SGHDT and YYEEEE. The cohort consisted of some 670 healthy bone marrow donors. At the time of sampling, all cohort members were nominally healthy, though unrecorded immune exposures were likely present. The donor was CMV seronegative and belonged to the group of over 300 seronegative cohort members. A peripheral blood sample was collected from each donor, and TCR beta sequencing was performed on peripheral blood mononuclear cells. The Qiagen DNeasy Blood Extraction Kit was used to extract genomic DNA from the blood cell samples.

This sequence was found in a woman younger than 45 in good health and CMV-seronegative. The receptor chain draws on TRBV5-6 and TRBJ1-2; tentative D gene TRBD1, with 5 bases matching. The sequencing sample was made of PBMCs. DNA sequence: TGTGCCAGCAGCCTAAATCCAGACAGCCCCGGCTACACCTTC. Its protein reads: CASSLNPDSPGYTF.